Presented here are 19 T cell receptor beta chains from one specimen sequenced in a study of OX40 agonist ivuxolimab in advanced cancers. Repertoires were generated with immunoSEQ multiplex PCR, while TCRdb's copy carries only in-frame clones and drops some. The repertoire holds over 90,000 clones, with 80% to 90% as singletons. Sequences were derived from CD4+ or CD8+ T cells sorted from blood, sampled in a trial of the OX40 agonist ivuxolimab. The receptors derive from an adult with an advanced solid tumor such as melanoma, head and neck, liver or kidney cancer.

The genes are TRBV11-2 and TRBJ1-1; no firm D call. The CDR3 extends over 13 amino acids. V was clipped by 1 base and J by 5 bases, with 8 bases between them. Germline V gene data show CDR1 as SGHAT and CDR2 as FQNNGV. CDR3 region: CASSLGSPTEAFF. CDR3 nucleotides: TGTGCCAGCAGCTTAGGGTCGCCAACTGAAGCTTTCTTT.

The chain carries TRBV7-2 and TRBJ2-1, with TRBD1 matching over 7 bases. The CDR3 consists of 15 residues. Losses at the gene ends were 3 bases for V and 2 bases for J; bases not matched to a gene: 4. The V gene's germline CDR1 is SGHTA and CDR2 FQGNSA. The CDR3 DNA is TGTGCCAGCAGCTTCTCACAGGGGCCCTACAATGAGCAGTTCTTC. Its protein is CASSFSQGPYNEQFF.

The genes are TRBV10-3 and TRBJ2-3, with 9 bases lining up with TRBD1. The CDR3 length is 13 residues. The junction had 1 base not matched to a gene; V was cut back by 3 bases and J by 6 bases. CDR1 is ENHRY, CDR2 SYGVKD, per germline. The CDR3 is CAISEQGADTQYF. The CDR3 DNA is TGTGCCATCAGTGAACAGGGGGCTGATACGCAGTATTTT.

This clone was detected only once. V usage is TRBV7-9 and J usage is TRBJ2-3, with 10 bases aligning to TRBD1. V lost 6 bases, J lost 4 bases, and 1 base stayed unmatched. The CDR3 sequence is 13 residues long. Germline CDR1 and CDR2: SEHNR and FQNEAQ (reference sequence). CDR3 sequence: CASRGQGPDTQYF. The CDR3 DNA reads as TGTGCCAGCAGGGGACAGGGGCCAGATACGCAGTATTTT. Drawing the rest from reference TRBV7-9 and TRBJ2-3, the complete variable domain is DTGVSQNPRHKITKRGQNVTFRCDPISEHNRLYWYRQTLGQGPEFLTYFQNEAQLEKSRLLSDRFSAERPKGSFSTLEIQRTEQGDSAMYLCASRGQGPDTQYFGPGTRLTVL.

The J gene is TRBJ2-3, the V gene TRBV5-4; tentative D call: TRBD2 (5 bases). The CDR3 length is 13 residues. V gave up 4 bases and J gave up 7 bases, with 13 bases separating them. The V gene's germline CDR1 is SGHNT and CDR2 YYREEE (reference sequence). The CDR3 DNA reads TGTGCCAGCAGCACAAGACTAAACTATACGCAGTATTTT. Translating it yields CASSTRLNYTQYF.

The chain couples TRBV5-3 to TRBJ2-4, with D tentatively TRBD1 (6 bases). TRBV5-3 is sorted into the ORF group, with uncertain function. Trimming took off 3 bases at V and 0 bases at J, with 13 bases between the two ends. The CDR3 has 16 amino acids. CDR3 sequence: CARSYTGYSAKNIQYF. As DNA, the CDR3 is TGTGCCAGAAGCTATACAGGGTATTCAGCCAAAAACATTCAGTACTTC.

The gene calls are TRBV7-9 and TRBJ2-2; 7 bases fit TRBD1. The CDR3 runs to 15 residues. After removal of 6 bases from V and 2 bases from J, the junction contained 6 bases not matched to a gene. Germline V gene lookup returns CDR1 SEHNR and CDR2 FQNEAQ (reference sequence). The DNA of the CDR3 is TGTGCCAGCAGTCCCGGGACAGCCAACACCGGGGAGCTGTTTTTT. Amino acids: CASSPGTANTGELFF.

CDR3 protein: CASRDRGLGNQPQHF. CDR3 sequence (DNA): TGTGCCAGTAGAGACAGGGGGTTGGGCAATCAGCCCCAGCATTTT. The chain employs TRBV19 and TRBJ1-5; TRBD1 agrees at 9 bases. Germline V gene sequence: CDR1 LNHDA, CDR2 SQIVND (reference sequence). The CDR3 consists of 15 residues. The ends lost 6 bases at V and 2 bases at J; junction bases unmatched: 5.

The sample holds a few counts of this clone. The rearrangement uses TRBV25-1 and TRBJ1-4, with D possibly TRBD1 on 5 matching bases. V was trimmed by 7 bases and J by 5 bases, leaving 8 bases between them. The CDR3 has 12 residues. Germline loops: CDR1 MGHDK, CDR2 SYGVNS. The CDR3 DNA follows: TGTGCCAGCACAGGGACGAATGAAAAACTGTTTTTT. Its translation is CASTGTNEKLFF.

The rearrangement uses TRBV5-1 and TRBJ2-2, with TRBD2 matching 9 bases. Unmatched junction bases numbered 1, after V lost 4 bases and J lost 0 bases. CDR3 length equals 15 residues. CDR1 is SGHRS, CDR2 YFSETQ, per germline. CDR3 nucleotides: TGCGCCAGCAGCCGACTAGCGGCGAACACCGGGGAGCTGTTTTTT. Translating gives CASSRLAANTGELFF.

CDR3 protein: CASRDGYNEQFF. The CDR3 DNA sequence: TGTGCCAGCCGGGACGGTTACAATGAGCAGTTCTTC. This sequence joins TRBV28 and TRBJ2-1, with D perhaps assigned TRBD1 or TRBD2 (5 bases each). In germline, CDR1 is MDHEN, CDR2 SYDVKM. CDR3 length equals 12 residues. The V end was cut by 8 bases, the J end by 4 bases, with 9 bases between.

The V and J genes are TRBV27 and TRBJ1-5, with D perhaps TRBD1 (6 bases). Deletions cut 5 bases from V and 6 bases from J, with 20 bases between. Germline CDR1 reads MNHEY; CDR2 reads SMNVEV (reference sequence). The CDR3 length is 16 residues. The CDR3 region has the DNA TGTGCCAGCAGTCCCGCCGGTGGCAGGGGAGTTCAGCCCCAGCATTTT. Encoded protein: CASSPAGGRGVQPQHF.

This clone was recorded once. The rearrangement links TRBV7-9 to TRBJ2-5, with D perhaps TRBD2 (5 bases). The V end lost 2 bases, the J end lost 11 bases, and 12 bases lay between the germline ends. CDR3 size: 12 residues. In germline, CDR1 is SEHNR, CDR2 FQNEAQ (reference sequence). The CDR3 coding sequence is TGTGCCAGCAGCTTAATGGACGGGGAGCAGTACTTC. Its translation: CASSLMDGEQYF.

Only a few counts were recorded for this clone. The gene calls are TRBV9 and TRBJ2-7, with 11 bases aligning to TRBD2. After removal of 4 bases from V and 3 bases from J, the junction contained 9 bases not matched to a gene. From germline, CDR1 is SGDLS and CDR2 YYNGEE. The CDR3 runs 16 residues. The CDR3 here is CASSPRLAGLNYEQYF. CDR3 DNA sequence: TGTGCCAGCAGCCCCCGACTAGCGGGATTAAACTACGAGCAGTACTTC.

This chain joins TRBV21-1 and TRBJ2-5; the table calls TRBD2, which could not be checked here. TRBV21-1 is termed a pseudogene. The CDR3 length is 18 residues. Here the CDR3 DNA reads TGTGCCAGCAGCCAAAGGACTAGCGGGAGAGGAGAGAAAGAGACCCAGTACTTC. Translating it yields CASSQRTSGRGEKETQYF.

This chain uses TRBV19 with TRBJ1-5, with 9 positions matching TRBD1. Trimming at V came to 0 bases and at J to 6 bases, leaving 3 bases not matched to a gene. CDR1 is LNHDA, CDR2 SQIVND, per germline (reference sequence). This CDR3 is built from 15 residues. CDR3 nucleotides: TGTGCCAGTAGTATAGACACAGGGGGCCCTCAGCCCCAGCATTTT. Its protein is CASSIDTGGPQPQHF.

The chain carries TRBV9 and TRBJ2-1, with D possibly TRBD2 on 6 matching bases. CDR3 length: 12 amino acids. Trimming removed 3 bases at V and 9 bases at J, with 10 bases between. From germline, CDR1 is SGDLS and CDR2 YYNGEE. In DNA, the CDR3 is TGTGCCAGCAGCGGAACCGGGGGTGAGCAGTTCTTC. Translated, it gives CASSGTGGEQFF.

V and J are TRBV10-2 and TRBJ2-5; the D call may be TRBD1 or TRBD2 (5 bases each). Trimming removed 4 bases at V and 4 bases at J, with 16 bases between. This CDR3 is 15 amino acids long. Germline V gene lookup returns CDR1 WSHSY and CDR2 SAAADI. The CDR3 nucleotides are TGCGCCAGCAGTGGGGGCGGGCAGAGAATAGAGACCCAGTACTTC. This encodes CASSGGGQRIETQYF.

Only a few counts were recorded for this clone. This sequence joins TRBV5-4 and TRBJ1-1; perhaps TRBD1 as D (6 bases). Trimming removed 4 bases at V and 0 bases at J, with 13 bases between. CDR3 length: 15 amino acids. Looked up from germline, CDR1 is SGHNT and CDR2 is YYREEE (reference sequence). The CDR3 DNA reads TGTGCCAGCAGCCCCCTCGGGACACTGAACACTGAAGCTTTCTTT. Translated: CASSPLGTLNTEAFF.